The clone carrying this TCR beta chain occurred once. Its antigen is undetermined. This sample includes further DNA sequences coding for the same CDR3. This sample was included in a study of shared clonotypes between healthy human individuals. Each sample came from a Caucasian adult donor living in Nashville, Tennessee. Regarding the study as a whole: Some naive CD4 clonotypes, around 5%, turned up in common across four donors.

Assay used: immunoSEQ multiplex PCR; TCRdb lists only in-frame clones, some missing. Among 2.3 million or so clones listed, 90% to 95% were seen once. Germline V lookup: CDR1 SEHNR, CDR2 FQNEAQ (reference sequence). V was trimmed by 3 bases and J by 7 bases, leaving 9 bases between them. The CDR3 loop spans 12 amino acids. The chain is built from TRBV7-9 and TRBJ1-2; no clear D gene. The sequenced sample consisted of naive CD4+ T cells from PBMCs. The subset: CD45RA+ positively selected. The sequence derives from a man aged 18 to 30 in good health. Some clones in this sample may be carry-over from other donors' samples. The CDR3 sequence is CASSLGGGGYTF. As DNA, the CDR3 is TGTGCCAGCAGCTTGGGAGGTGGTGGCTACACCTTC.